These T cell receptor beta chains were read from a single sample in a study of chemoradiotherapy in HPV16-positive cancers. Only in-frame clones appear in the TCRdb table, and some are missing; sequencing was by immunoSEQ multiplex PCR. Here the sample spans 5,000 to 6,000 clones, approximately 80% being singletons. Material: tumor tissue, obtained from a patient who underwent chemoradiotherapy. These receptors all stem from a human donor with HPV-associated anogenital cancer. Both conserved end residues are part of each CDR3. The D gene is left open where the match is weak. Rows give clone size only sometimes, using once, few, many, or a class for an expanded clone.

j_call	clone_size	d_call	v_call	cdr3_nt	cdr3_aa
TRBJ2-2	few	-	TRBV6-5	TGTGCCAGCAGTTACCTTCAAACCGGGGAGCTGTTTTTT	CASSYLQTGELFF
TRBJ2-7	-	-	TRBV29-1	TGCAGCGTCGGATCTGGGATTCAGTCCTACGAGCAGTACTTC	CSVGSGIQSYEQYF
TRBJ2-7	-	TRBD1	TRBV5-4	TGTGCCAGCAGCTTGGATGCCTCCGGGACAGGGGTGGAGCAGTACTTC	CASSLDASGTGVEQYF
TRBJ2-3	few	TRBD2	TRBV27	TGTGCCAGCAGTTTAGCAGCGGGGGGGTTCACAGATACGCAGTATTTT	CASSLAAGGFTDTQYF
TRBJ2-2	-	-	TRBV5-5	TGTGCCAGCAGCTACAACACGGCCGGGGAGCTGTTTTTT	CASSYNTAGELFF
TRBJ2-5	few	TRBD1	TRBV7-9	TGTGCCAGCAGCTTAGCTGGGCGGGACAGGGAAGAGACCCAGTACTTC	CASSLAGRDREETQYF
TRBJ1-5	-	-	TRBV19	TGTGCCAGTAGTAACACCCAAACAGGGATTAATCAGCCCCAGCATTTT	CASSNTQTGINQPQHF
TRBJ2-7	few	TRBD1	TRBV10-3	TGTGCCATCAACCGGGACAGGAGCTACGAGCAGTACTTC	CAINRDRSYEQYF
TRBJ2-1	-	-	TRBV29-1	TGCAGCGTTGTGGGAGGGGGACGCTACAATGAGCAGTTCTTC	CSVVGGGRYNEQFF
TRBJ2-3	-	-	TRBV7-9	TGTGCCAGCAGCCGGACGTCAGGGGGCGCGGGAGCAGATACGCAGTATTTT	CASSRTSGGAGADTQYF
TRBJ1-4	-	-	TRBV30	TGTGCCTATAAGGGGGTAACTAATGAAAAACTGTTTTTT	CAYKGVTNEKLFF
TRBJ2-3	-	-	TRBV4-2	TGTGCCAGCAGCCAAGAGGGTAGCTACACAGATACGCAGTATTTT	CASSQEGSYTDTQYF
TRBJ1-3	-	-	TRBV5-4	TGTGCCAGCAGCGCAAGTTTGGGGGGAAACACCATATATTTT	CASSASLGGNTIYF
TRBJ1-5	-	-	TRBV6-1	TGTGCCAGCAGTGAAGAGGAGGGTAGCAATCAGCCCCAGCATTTT	CASSEEEGSNQPQHF
TRBJ2-1	-	-	TRBV7-9	TGTGCCAGCAGCTTAGGGACCGGCTTCTACAATGAGCAGTTCTTC	CASSLGTGFYNEQFF
TRBJ2-6	-	TRBD1	TRBV5-1	TGCGCCAGCAGCTTGGAGACAGGGGGCCCTGGGGCCAACGTCCTGACTTTC	CASSLETGGPGANVLTF
TRBJ1-5	-	-	TRBV7-3	TGTGCCAGCAGCCCCACGGCAGGCCCTAGGGGAGCCCAGCATTTT	CASSPTAGPRGAQHF
TRBJ2-1	-	-	TRBV28	TGTGCCAGCAGTTTAACCGGTCTCGGGGCAGGGTCTCATGAGCAGTTCTTC	CASSLTGLGAGSHEQFF
TRBJ2-5	large	-	TRBV30	TGTGCCTGGAGTAACAGGGATCAAGAGACCCAGTACTTC	CAWSNRDQETQYF
TRBJ2-3	-	-	TRBV18	TGTGCCAGCTCACCCGTGGGGGGGCCCTCGTCAGATACGCAGTATTTT	CASSPVGGPSSDTQYF
TRBJ2-7	-	-	TRBV12-5	TGTGCTAGTGGTTTTGGAGACAGTTTTTTCGCCTACGAGCAGTACTTC	CASGFGDSFFAYEQYF
TRBJ1-1	-	-	TRBV5-8	TGTGCCAGCATCCAAGTCTGGGGCACTGAAGCTTTCTTT	CASIQVWGTEAFF
TRBJ2-3	few	-	TRBV7-3	TGTGCCAGCAGCCCCTTAACAGGACGGACGCAGTATTTT	CASSPLTGRTQYF
TRBJ2-2	-	-	TRBV6-6	TGTGCCAGCAGTGACTCACGACTAGCCGGGGAGCTGTTTTTT	CASSDSRLAGELFF
TRBJ2-7	-	TRBD2	TRBV11-2	TGTGCCAGCAGCCCCGGACTAGTCAACGAGCAGTACTTC	CASSPGLVNEQYF
TRBJ1-1	-	-	TRBV9	TGTGCCAGCAGCGTAGTAAGGGTATCTGAAGCTTTCTTT	CASSVVRVSEAFF
TRBJ2-1	-	-	TRBV2	TGTGCCAGCAATAGGGAAAAGGCCTACAATGAGCAGTTCTTC	CASNREKAYNEQFF
TRBJ2-3	-	-	TRBV6-1	TGTGCCAGCAGATTTGCAGGGAGTGAGGCAGATACGCAGTATTTT	CASRFAGSEADTQYF
TRBJ2-2	-	-	TRBV4-1	TGCGCCAGCAGCCAGATAGGGGTTGTCGACACCGGGGAGCTGTTTTTT	CASSQIGVVDTGELFF
TRBJ2-4	-	TRBD1	TRBV6-5	TGTGCCAGCAGTTACACCTACAGGGGCTCGGGGTACTTC	CASSYTYRGSGYF
TRBJ2-2	-	-	TRBV7-2	TGTGCCAGCAGCTCCAGGAACACCGGGGAGCTGTTTTTT	CASSSRNTGELFF
TRBJ2-7	-	TRBD2	TRBV11-3	TGTGCCAGCAGCTCGCGGGGGGCGCGGGAAGGCGAGCAGTACTTC	CASSSRGAREGEQYF
TRBJ2-7	-	TRBD1	TRBV5-6	TGTGCCAGCAGCTTGGGGGGACAGTACGAGCAGTACTTC	CASSLGGQYEQYF
TRBJ2-7	-	-	TRBV28	TGTGCCAGCAGTTTTCGTGTAGAGCAGTACTTC	CASSFRVEQYF
TRBJ2-3	-	TRBD2	TRBV7-9	TGTGCCAGCAGACCACCCACTAGCGGGGTCACAGATACGCAGTATTTT	CASRPPTSGVTDTQYF
TRBJ1-5	-	-	TRBV19	TGTGCCAGTAGGCAGGTCGCAGGGGCTAATCAGCCCCAGCATTTT	CASRQVAGANQPQHF
TRBJ2-7	-	-	TRBV15	TGTGCCACCAGCAGAGATCGGGGTCGCTACGAGCAGTACTTC	CATSRDRGRYEQYF
TRBJ2-1	-	-	TRBV6-5	TGTGCCAGCAGTTACTCCCGGGGACAAAATGAGCAGTTCTTC	CASSYSRGQNEQFF
TRBJ1-6	once	-	TRBV11-2	TGTGCCAGCAGGCGACAGACCGGCTCCTATAATTCACCCCTCCACTTT	CASRRQTGSYNSPLHF
TRBJ1-1	-	-	TRBV5-6	TGTGCCAGCAGCTTGCAGGGAAGGGTCTCGAACACTGAAGCTTTCTTT	CASSLQGRVSNTEAFF
TRBJ1-3	-	-	TRBV19	TGTGCCAGTAGTGAGGACGGTTCCTCTGGAAACACCATATATTTT	CASSEDGSSGNTIYF
TRBJ2-3	-	-	TRBV6-6	TGTGCCAGCACAAACCAGGGACCTAGCACAGATACGCAGTATTTT	CASTNQGPSTDTQYF
TRBJ1-6	few	-	TRBV6-4	TGTGCCAGCAGTGACAGCTTTGGGGATTCTTCACCCCTCCACTTT	CASSDSFGDSSPLHF
TRBJ2-7	-	-	TRBV5-1	TGCGCCAGCAGCAGGCGGGCAGGGATTTCCTACGAGCAGTACTTC	CASSRRAGISYEQYF
TRBJ2-5	-	TRBD2	TRBV5-1	TGCGCCAGCAGCTTGTTCCTAGCGGGGGACCAAGAGACCCAGTACTTC	CASSLFLAGDQETQYF
TRBJ1-1	-	-	TRBV6-1	TGTGCCAGCAGTATGAACAGGGTAGTAAGGACTGAAGCTTTCTTT	CASSMNRVVRTEAFF
TRBJ2-3	-	-	TRBV10-1	TGCGCCAGCAGTGAGAACGGACAGTCCACAGATACGCAGTATTTT	CASSENGQSTDTQYF
TRBJ2-7	-	-	TRBV30	TGTGCCTTCTCCCTTGGGACAACCTACGAGCAGTACTTC	CAFSLGTTYEQYF
TRBJ2-3	once	-	TRBV30	TGTGCCTGGGAAAGAGATCACACAGATACGCAGTATTTT	CAWERDHTDTQYF
TRBJ1-2	-	TRBD1	TRBV7-2	TGTGCCAGCAGGGAAGGGACAGGGGCGCGGGGGTATGGCTACACCTTC	CASREGTGARGYGYTF
TRBJ2-1	-	-	TRBV6-5	TGTGCCAGCAGTTCCAGCAGGTTCTCCTACAATGAGCAGTTCTTC	CASSSSRFSYNEQFF
TRBJ1-4	-	-	TRBV5-1	TGCGCCAGCAGCTTGGACTTTAGTAATGAAAAACTGTTTTTT	CASSLDFSNEKLFF
TRBJ1-6	-	-	TRBV5-6	TGTGCCAGCAGCGTGGACACTGATACTTCACCCCTCCACTTT	CASSVDTDTSPLHF
TRBJ2-3	-	-	TRBV4-2	TGTGCCAGCAGCCAAGGTCTCGGCTCCACAGATACGCAGTATTTT	CASSQGLGSTDTQYF
TRBJ2-1	-	TRBD2	TRBV13	TGTGCCAGCAGCCGACCGGGACTACAAAACAATGAGCAGTTCTTC	CASSRPGLQNNEQFF
TRBJ1-1	-	-	TRBV5-1	TGCGCCAGCAGCTTATGGACGGAGAACACTGAAGCTTTCTTT	CASSLWTENTEAFF
TRBJ2-3	-	TRBD2	TRBV7-2	TGTGCCAGCAGCTCTAGCGGGGCCACAGATACGCAGTATTTT	CASSSSGATDTQYF
TRBJ1-2	few	-	TRBV19	TGTGCCAGTAGTCCTCCCCTACCAGCCGTCTCTAACTATGGCTACACCTTC	CASSPPLPAVSNYGYTF
TRBJ2-1	-	-	TRBV5-1	TGCGCCAGCAGCATGCGACAGCCGAGCTCCTACAATGAGCAGTTCTTC	CASSMRQPSSYNEQFF